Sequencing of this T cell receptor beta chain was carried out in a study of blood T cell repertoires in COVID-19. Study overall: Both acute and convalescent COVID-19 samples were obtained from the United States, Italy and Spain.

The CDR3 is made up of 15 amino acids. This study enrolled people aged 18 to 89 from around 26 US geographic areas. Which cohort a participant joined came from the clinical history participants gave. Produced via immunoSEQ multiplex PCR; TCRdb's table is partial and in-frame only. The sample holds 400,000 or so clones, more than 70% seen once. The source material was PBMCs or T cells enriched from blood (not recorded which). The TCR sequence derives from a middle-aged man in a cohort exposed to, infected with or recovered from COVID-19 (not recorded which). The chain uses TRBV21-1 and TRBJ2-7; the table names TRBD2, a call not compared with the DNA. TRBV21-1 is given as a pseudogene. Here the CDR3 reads CASVNGAGDNYEQYF. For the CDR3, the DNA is TGTGCCAGCGTTAATGGAGCGGGAGATAACTACGAGCAGTACTTC.